Listed here are 9 T cell receptor beta chains from one sample, sequenced in a study of beta chain features in type 1 diabetes. Their antigens are not known. Expressed TCRB transcripts were sequenced because the isolated RNA had all been reverse transcribed beforehand. Method: immunoSEQ multiplex PCR; TCRdb's copy keeps in-frame clones and lacks some. The table lists 130,000 or so clones, around 9% of them singletons. Overall study results and limits: All four CD4+ subsets from Type 1 diabetes patients carried moderately but significantly shorter TCRB CDR3s.

Source material: central memory CD4+ T cells from blood. The receptors here all came from a man aged 25-45 years with type 1 diabetes.

The chain uses TRBV5-6 and TRBJ2-7, with TRBD1 identical over 8 bases. V was pared by 0 bases and J by 7 bases, with 3 bases of the junction left unmatched. The CDR3 runs 13 residues. Germline V gene data show CDR1 as SGHDT and CDR2 as YYEEEE. The DNA of the CDR3 is TGTGCCAGCAGCTTGGGACAGGGGAGAGAGCAGTACTTC. Its translation: CASSLGQGREQYF.

J is TRBJ2-7 and V is TRBV6-6, with 8 bases that match TRBD2. V lost 0 bases to trimming and J lost 7 bases; unmatched junction nucleotides: 5. The germline CDR1 and CDR2 sequences are MNHNY and SVGAGI (reference sequence). The CDR3 covers 14 residues. The CDR3 sequence is CASSYSTGGWEQYF. In nucleotides, the CDR3 is TGTGCCAGCAGTTACTCGACGGGGGGGTGGGAGCAGTACTTC.

The rearrangement joins TRBV15 to TRBJ1-4; D is uncertain. The germline CDR1 and CDR2 sequences are LNHNV and YYDKDF (reference sequence). The CDR3 is 12 amino acids. V was cut by 3 bases and J by 8 bases, with 7 bases left in between. CDR3 sequence: CATSRATEKLFF. The CDR3 region has the DNA TGTGCCACCAGCAGGGCGACAGAAAAACTGTTTTTT.

This clone was seen at least ten times. The V gene is TRBV28, the J gene TRBJ1-2; D gene ambiguous. This CDR3 spans 13 amino acids. CDR1 is MDHEN, CDR2 SYDVKM, per germline. V was trimmed by 6 bases and J by 1 base, leaving 9 bases between them. CDR3 amino acids: CASRPGLNYGYTF. The CDR3 bases are TGTGCCAGCAGACCAGGCCTTAACTATGGCTACACCTTC.

This clone was found a few times. The genes are TRBV7-9 and TRBJ2-3; the D gene is possibly TRBD2 (5 bases). Germline V lookup: CDR1 SEHNR, CDR2 FQNEAQ (reference sequence). Between the trimmed V and J ends, which lost 1 base and 4 bases, there was a span of 6 bases. CDR3 size: 13 residues. For the CDR3, the DNA is TGTGCCAGCAGCTTAGTGGGAGCAGATACGCAGTATTTT. This sequence encodes CASSLVGADTQYF.

This clone was counted between two and nine times. This chain links TRBV7-2 with TRBJ2-2; weak D call: TRBD1 (6 bases). Per germline, CDR1 SGHTA and CDR2 FQGNSA. The CDR3 loop spans 14 amino acids. V was cut by 1 base and J by 5 bases, with 8 bases left in between. The CDR3 spells CASSLEGVTGELFF. CDR3 nucleotide sequence: TGTGCCAGCAGCTTAGAGGGGGTAACCGGGGAGCTGTTTTTT.

The chain has TRBV2 and TRBJ2-7; D not resolved. This CDR3 has 12 amino acids. CDR1 SNHLY and CDR2 FYNNEI come from the germline V gene. Trimming took off 5 bases at V and 3 bases at J, with 8 bases between the two ends. CDR3 amino acids: CASSTYSYEQYF. The CDR3 DNA follows: TGTGCCAGCAGTACCTACAGCTACGAGCAGTACTTC.

The table lists this clone with a few counts. This rearrangement joins TRBV9 to TRBJ2-5; no clear D gene. CDR1 and CDR2 from the germline V gene are SGDLS and YYNGEE. The CDR3 is 15 amino acids. V was cut by 0 bases and J by 9 bases, with 18 bases left in between. The CDR3 nucleotides read TGTGCCAGCAGCGTAGGGGTAGGAAGTTCCGGGTCCCAGTACTTC. This encodes CASSVGVGSSGSQYF.

The J gene is TRBJ2-2, the V gene TRBV10-3; 8 nucleotides agree with TRBD2. Germline-derived CDR1 and CDR2 are ENHRY and SYGVKD. This CDR3 spans 15 amino acids. With 4 bases clipped from V and 0 bases from J, the junction kept 1 base outside the gene matches. CDR3 in amino acids: CAISGLATNTGELFF. CDR3 bases: TGTGCCATCAGTGGACTAGCGACGAACACCGGGGAGCTGTTTTTT.